A single T cell receptor (beta chain) is shown here with its context. Its antigen is unidentified. Time point here: week 35, safety follow-up. All doses held 300 ug of mutant IDH1 20-mer peptide, with topical imiquimod. Libraries were prepared by immunoSEQ multiplex PCR; TCRdb keeps only in-frame clonotypes and omits some of them. The table records approximately 61,000 clones, about four fifths of them present only once. This specimen belongs to a study of a mutant IDH1 vaccine in newly diagnosed glioma. About the research overall: Of the patients given treatment, around 60% were male and 37.5% were female, and a mean age of roughly 40 years was recorded.

The clonotype comes from a man aged 40-49 years with glioma. The sample consisted of PBMCs, taken from a glioma patient whose treatment included an IDH1 peptide vaccine.

The CDR3 spells CASSYARSSSGNTIYF. The CDR3 DNA sequence: TGTGCCAGCAGTTACGCCCGATCGAGCTCTGGAAACACCATATATTTT. The rearrangement joins TRBV6-5 to TRBJ1-3, with D unclear. Trimming removed 2 bases at V and 0 bases at J, with 11 bases between. The CDR3 runs 16 residues. Germline lookup yields CDR1 MNHEY and CDR2 SVGAGI.